Listed below are T cell receptor beta chains from one sample, sequenced in a study of T-cell memory formation after mild COVID-19. TCRdb called the 5' RACE reads again in MiXCR, with one record for every CDR3 protein. Of just under 150,000 distinct CDR3 sequences listed, approximately 6% were seen once; the top ten hold around 1.9%. Sequencing was done on a sample of PBMCs or a T cell subset sorted from them (not recorded which). The source of these receptors is an adult woman who had mild COVID-19 (a few samples of this study predate the infection). Cell type and time point are not known. The CDR3 runs from the conserved cysteine through the conserved F or W. D genes are given only for firm matches. Clone size is given for some rows only: seen once, a few or many times, or a class if the clone is expanded.

D: NA
J: TRBJ2-1
size: NA
V: TRBV12-3/TRBV12-4
DNA: TGTGCCAGCAGTTATACGGGGGGCCCCCCACATAATGAGCAGTTCTTC
CDR3: CASSYTGGPPHNEQFF

D: TRBD2
J: TRBJ2-1
size: many
V: TRBV7-9
DNA: TGTGCCAGCAGCTTAGAAATTGGCGGGAGGCGCAATGAGCAGTTCTTC
CDR3: CASSLEIGGRRNEQFF

D: TRBD2
J: TRBJ2-1
size: many
V: TRBV6-2/TRBV6-3
DNA: TGTGCCAGCAGTTACTCCCGACGGTGGGGGGGAACCTACAATGAGCAGTTCTTC
CDR3: CASSYSRRWGGTYNEQFF

D: NA
J: TRBJ2-1
size: many
V: TRBV5-1
DNA: TGCGCCAGCAGCAGGGGAGGAGAGTACAATGAGCAGTTCTTC
CDR3: CASSRGGEYNEQFF

D: NA
J: TRBJ1-4
size: few
V: TRBV18
DNA: TGTGCCAGCTCACCGGCTTCCTGGGGTGAAAAACTGTTTTTT
CDR3: CASSPASWGEKLFF

D: NA
J: TRBJ2-1
size: many
V: TRBV29-1
DNA: TGCAGCGGCCACCGGGGGGGCAGGGGGAATGAGCAGTTCTTC
CDR3: CSGHRGGRGNEQFF

D: NA
J: TRBJ1-5
size: many
V: TRBV12-3/TRBV12-4
DNA: TGTGCCAGCAGTTTGAAGGAGGGGGTAGCCCAGCATTTT
CDR3: CASSLKEGVAQHF

D: NA
J: TRBJ2-3
size: few
V: TRBV5-5
DNA: TGTGCCAGCAGCTTGGAGGGTATAGGCACAGATACGCAGTATTTT
CDR3: CASSLEGIGTDTQYF

D: NA
J: TRBJ2-3
size: few
V: TRBV2
DNA: TGTGCCAGCAGGGGGACTGGGGCTACGCAGTATTTT
CDR3: CASRGTGATQYF

D: TRBD1
J: TRBJ1-6
size: NA
V: TRBV25-1
DNA: TGTGCCAGCAGTGGCAGGGACGGGACAGCTCTGGGCTCCTATAATTCACCCCTCCACTTT
CDR3: CASSGRDGTALGSYNSPLHF

D: NA
J: TRBJ2-7
size: NA
V: TRBV2
DNA: TGTGCCAGCGTAAACTCCCTCTACTCCTACGAGCAGTACTTC
CDR3: CASVNSLYSYEQYF

D: NA
J: TRBJ1-1
size: NA
V: TRBV12-3/TRBV12-4
DNA: TGTGCCAGCAGTACACCCCGAGACGGGACGGTGAACACTGAAGCTTTCTTT
CDR3: CASSTPRDGTVNTEAFF

D: TRBD1
J: TRBJ2-3
size: many
V: TRBV5-1
DNA: TGCGCCAGCAGCCCCAGGGACAGGAGCACAGATACGCAGTATTTT
CDR3: CASSPRDRSTDTQYF

D: NA
J: TRBJ1-1
size: many
V: TRBV5-1
DNA: TGCGCCAGCAGCTCGGACGGATTGAACACTGAAGCTTTCTTT
CDR3: CASSSDGLNTEAFF

D: NA
J: TRBJ1-1
size: few
V: TRBV7-9
DNA: TGTGCCAGCAGCCCAGGATGGCAGGGTGGGACTGAAGCTTTCTTT
CDR3: CASSPGWQGGTEAFF

D: NA
J: TRBJ2-2
size: few
V: TRBV12-5
DNA: TGTGCTAGTTCGTGGGGCTGGGCAGGGCTTACCGGGGAGCTGTTTTTT
CDR3: CASSWGWAGLTGELFF

D: NA
J: TRBJ2-1
size: many
V: TRBV12-3/TRBV12-4
DNA: TGTGCCAGCAGTTGGGGGGTGGCCAATGAGCAGTTCTTC
CDR3: CASSWGVANEQFF

D: TRBD1
J: TRBJ1-1
size: few
V: TRBV11-2
DNA: TGTGCCAGCAGCACACCGACAGGGTATAGCACTGAAGCTTTCTTT
CDR3: CASSTPTGYSTEAFF

D: TRBD1
J: TRBJ2-1
size: many
V: TRBV7-3
DNA: TGTGCCAGCAGCTTAACGGGACAGGGGGCCTACAATGAGCAGTTCTTC
CDR3: CASSLTGQGAYNEQFF

D: NA
J: TRBJ1-1
size: NA
V: TRBV19
DNA: TGTGCCAGTAGACCAGAGGTGAACACTGAAGCTTTCTTT
CDR3: CASRPEVNTEAFF

D: TRBD1
J: TRBJ2-1
size: NA
V: TRBV5-5
DNA: TGTGCCAGCAGGTCCCCGGGACAGGCAAAACGGAATGAGCAGTTCTTC
CDR3: CASRSPGQAKRNEQFF

D: NA
J: TRBJ1-2
size: NA
V: TRBV4-3
DNA: TGCGCCAGCAGCGATAACAGGGTGTATGGCTACACCTTC
CDR3: CASSDNRVYGYTF

D: NA
J: TRBJ2-3
size: NA
V: TRBV11-2
DNA: TGTGCCAGCAGCCCCTACCTGGGAGCATTCACAGATACGCAGTATTTT
CDR3: CASSPYLGAFTDTQYF

D: NA
J: TRBJ1-5
size: many
V: TRBV7-6
DNA: TGTGCCAGCAGCTACGGGACCTATCAGCCCCAGCATTTT
CDR3: CASSYGTYQPQHF

D: TRBD1
J: TRBJ2-7
size: NA
V: TRBV6-2/TRBV6-3
DNA: TGTGCCAGCAGTCAGACAGGGAAATCGAACGAGCAGTACTTC
CDR3: CASSQTGKSNEQYF

D: NA
J: TRBJ1-3
size: many
V: TRBV7-6
DNA: TGTGCCAGCAGCTTAGGGACAGCTGGAAACACCATATATTTT
CDR3: CASSLGTAGNTIYF

D: NA
J: TRBJ2-3
size: NA
V: TRBV18
DNA: TGTGCCAGCTCACTGACTATCCGAGATACGCAGTATTTT
CDR3: CASSLTIRDTQYF

D: NA
J: TRBJ2-5
size: many
V: TRBV5-1
DNA: TGCGCCAGCAGCTTGGTGCGGCAAGAAAAAGAGACCCAGTACTTC
CDR3: CASSLVRQEKETQYF

D: TRBD2
J: TRBJ2-4
size: many
V: TRBV20-1
DNA: TGCAGTGCTAGAGACCTCCCCGCTAGCGGGGGGAAAAACATTCAGTACTTC
CDR3: CSARDLPASGGKNIQYF

D: NA
J: TRBJ1-1
size: NA
V: TRBV20-1
DNA: TGCAGTGCTAGACTTATGAACACTGAAGCTTTCTTT
CDR3: CSARLMNTEAFF

D: NA
J: TRBJ1-6
size: many
V: TRBV20-1
DNA: TGCAGTGCTAGCGGGAAGTTCGTTTTCGACTATAATTCACCCCTCCACTTT
CDR3: CSASGKFVFDYNSPLHF

D: TRBD2
J: TRBJ2-3
size: NA
V: TRBV4-2
DNA: TGTGCCAGCAGCATCAGCGGGAGTGGAGATACGCAGTATTTT
CDR3: CASSISGSGDTQYF

D: NA
J: TRBJ1-1
size: NA
V: TRBV3-1
DNA: TGTGCCAGCAGCCAAGCCCAAACTGAAGCTTTCTTT
CDR3: CASSQAQTEAFF

D: NA
J: TRBJ1-1
size: few
V: TRBV12-3/TRBV12-4
DNA: TGTGCCAGCAGTCAGCTTTGGGTCACTGAAGCTTTCTTT
CDR3: CASSQLWVTEAFF

D: NA
J: TRBJ1-5
size: few
V: TRBV6-1
DNA: TGTGCCAGCAATACAGAGCGCAGGCAGCCCCAGCATTTT
CDR3: CASNTERRQPQHF

D: NA
J: TRBJ1-1
size: NA
V: TRBV12-3/TRBV12-4
DNA: TGTGCCAGCAGTTTAGTAGGAGTAGGAGCTTTCTTT
CDR3: CASSLVGVGAFF

D: NA
J: TRBJ1-1
size: NA
V: TRBV7-9
DNA: TGTGCCAGCAGCCACGGACCTAACACTGAAGCTTTCTTT
CDR3: CASSHGPNTEAFF

D: TRBD1
J: TRBJ2-6
size: many
V: TRBV5-1
DNA: TGCGCCAGCAGCCACGGGACAGGGACTGGGGCCAACGTCCTGACTTTC
CDR3: CASSHGTGTGANVLTF

D: NA
J: TRBJ1-2
size: NA
V: TRBV12-3/TRBV12-4
DNA: TGTGCCAGCAGTTTAGAGGGAAGAAACCCTTATGGCTACACCTTC
CDR3: CASSLEGRNPYGYTF

D: NA
J: TRBJ2-7
size: NA
V: TRBV29-1
DNA: TGCAGCGTTGAGGTTAACGGGCTCCTAGCCTACGAGCAGTACTTC
CDR3: CSVEVNGLLAYEQYF

D: NA
J: TRBJ2-4
size: NA
V: TRBV19
DNA: TGTGCCAGTAGTGCAGAAGTTGGCAAAAACATTCAGTACTTC
CDR3: CASSAEVGKNIQYF

D: NA
J: TRBJ1-5
size: many
V: TRBV20-1
DNA: TGCAGTGCTAGACCCGGACACGTTAGCAATCAGCCCCAGCATTTT
CDR3: CSARPGHVSNQPQHF

D: NA
J: TRBJ2-1
size: many
V: TRBV15
DNA: TGTGCCACCAGCAGGGCGGCTAGAGATGAGCAGTTCTTC
CDR3: CATSRAARDEQFF

D: TRBD2
J: TRBJ2-3
size: NA
V: TRBV9
DNA: TGTGCCAGCAGCGCCAGGAGCAAGCGGGGGGGTTGGGATACGCAGTATTTT
CDR3: CASSARSKRGGWDTQYF